What follows are 24 T cell receptor beta chains derived from one specimen sequenced in a study of T-cell reconstitution after alpha-beta-depleted transplantation in children. This sample's TCRbeta library carried unique molecular identifier barcodes. TCRdb re-derived calls from the PCR reads in MiXCR, one entry per CDR3 protein. The sample includes approximately 980,000 distinct CDR3 sequences, about 29% of them seen just once. The source material was PBMCs, mostly from graft donor cells, sampled 360 days after TCRalphabeta/CD19-depleted stem cell transplant. These receptors originate from a boy under two years old who had a stem cell transplant for SCID, so the T cells may come from the graft donor.

V and J are TRBV20-1 and TRBJ2-1, with D possibly TRBD2 on 6 matching bases. The CDR3 totals 13 residues. The V end lost 8 bases, the J end lost 8 bases, and 19 bases lay between the germline ends. Looked up from germline, CDR1 is DFQATT and CDR2 is SNEGSKA (reference sequence). This chain's CDR3 is CSSLGEARDEQFF. CDR3 nucleotides: TGCAGTTCTTTAGGGGAGGCCAGGGATGAGCAGTTCTTC.

V and J are TRBV28 and TRBJ2-7; D possibly uses TRBD1 or TRBD2 (6 bases each). V was pared by 5 bases and J by 10 bases, with 27 bases between. CDR3 length: 16 residues. The germline gives CDR1 MDHEN, CDR2 SYDVKM. The CDR3 sequence: CASSTSPGQSGIGQYF. CDR3 in DNA: TGTGCCAGCAGTACTAGCCCTGGACAGAGTGGAATTGGTCAGTACTTC.

This chain links TRBV5-1 with TRBJ2-7; TRBD1 or TRBD2 may be the D gene (6 bases each). The CDR3 has 12 amino acids. Germline CDR1 and CDR2: SGHRS and YFSETQ. V lost 10 bases and J lost 5, with 16 bases in between. The CDR3 coding sequence is TGCGCCTCGAGGGGGGACCTCAACGAGCAGTACTTC. This gives the protein CASRGDLNEQYF.

The chain uses TRBV29-1 and TRBJ2-3, with D perhaps matching TRBD1 (5 bases). Between the trimmed V and J ends, which lost 1 base and 6 bases, there was a span of 11 bases. CDR1 SQVTM and CDR2 ANQGSEA come from the germline V gene. The CDR3 has 13 amino acids. The CDR3 region is CSVEVGLSDTQYF. The CDR3 DNA reads TGCAGCGTTGAAGTGGGGCTATCGGATACGCAGTATTTT.

The table lists this clonotype with a few counts. The rearrangement joins TRBV12-3 or TRBV12-4 to TRBJ2-3; no reliable D call. Trimming took 3 bases from V and 1 from J, leaving 8 bases between them. There are 14 residues in the CDR3. The CDR3 is CASSFWERTDTQYF. The CDR3 DNA is TGTGCCAGCAGTTTCTGGGAACGCACAGATACGCAGTATTTT.

CDR3: CASSPDRASYGYTF. The DNA for the CDR3 is TGTGCCAGCAGTCCGGACAGGGCTTCCTATGGCTACACCTTC. This rearrangement joins TRBV4-2 to TRBJ1-2, with 8 nucleotides matching TRBD1. V trimming: 6 bases; J trimming: 4 bases; junction bases outside the gene matches: 7. Germline CDR1 and CDR2: LGHNA and YNFKEQ. The CDR3 length is 14 residues.

About this clonotype: An end of the junction differs from the germline gene, which may be a read error. V gene TRBV20-1 combines with J gene TRBJ2-5, with 8 bases identical to TRBD2. The V gene's germline CDR1 is DFQATT and CDR2 SNEGSKA (reference sequence). This CDR3 comprises 13 residues. In DNA, the CDR3 is TGCAGTGCCAGAGGGACTAGACAAGAGACCCAGTACTTC. Its protein is CSARGTRQETQYF.

V is TRBV25-1 and J is TRBJ2-1, with D maybe TRBD1 (6 bases). This CDR3 region has 12 residues. Germline loops: CDR1 MGHDK, CDR2 SYGVNS. V lost 7 bases and J 4 bases, leaving 8 bases between the germline ends. The CDR3 reads CASNGQYNEQFF. The CDR3 bases are TGTGCCAGCAATGGACAGTACAATGAGCAGTTCTTC. Full variable domain (remainder filled in from reference TRBV25-1 and TRBJ2-1): EADIYQTPRYLVIGTGKKITLECSQTMGHDKMYWYQQDPGMELHLIHYSYGVNSTEKGDLSSESTVSRIRTEHFPLTLESARPSHTSQYLCASNGQYNEQFFGPGTRLTVL.

This clonotype was detected many times. The chain recombines TRBV10-3 with TRBJ2-7; tentative D call: TRBD1 (7 bases). The CDR3 spans 16 residues. Germline V gene sequence: CDR1 ENHRY, CDR2 SYGVKD. V lost 0 bases and J 5 bases, leaving 17 bases between the germline ends. The CDR3 nucleotides are TGTGCCATCAGTGAGTCTAATCGGGCAGGGGGGAACGAGCAGTACTTC. As protein: CAISESNRAGGNEQYF.

The chain uses TRBV20-1 and TRBJ2-2; D is perhaps TRBD2 (5 bases). Deletions cut 3 bases from V and 0 bases from J, with 11 bases between. The CDR3 has 15 residues. In germline, CDR1 is DFQATT, CDR2 SNEGSKA (reference sequence). The CDR3 nucleotides read TGCAGTGCTAGTCCGGGAAACCCGAACACCGGGGAGCTGTTTTTT. Translation: CSASPGNPNTGELFF.

This clonotype has just a few counts. The J gene is TRBJ2-7, the V gene TRBV5-1; weak D call: TRBD1 (5 bases). V shed 3 bases and J shed 5 bases, with 12 bases lying between them. Germline V gives CDR1 SGHRS, CDR2 YFSETQ. There are 13 residues in the CDR3. This CDR3 reads CASSSHRLDEQYF. CDR3 nucleotide sequence: TGCGCCAGCAGCTCCCACAGGCTCGACGAGCAGTACTTC.

The chain has TRBV5-1 and TRBJ1-1, with 8 positions matching TRBD1. V dropped 4 bases and J dropped 0; count of bases not matched to a gene: 8. Germline CDR1 and CDR2: SGHRS and YFSETQ. The CDR3 runs 16 residues. CDR3 protein: CASSRRTGGLNTEAFF. CDR3 DNA sequence: TGCGCCAGCAGCCGACGCACAGGGGGGCTGAACACTGAAGCTTTCTTT.

This chain joins TRBV7-2 and TRBJ2-3; 9 nucleotides agree with TRBD2. J lost 4 bases, V lost 1 base, and 3 bases had no gene match. The germline CDR1 and CDR2 sequences are SGHTA and FQGNSA. The CDR3 length is 15 residues. DNA for the CDR3: TGTGCCAGCAGCTTAGAGCTAGCGGGGTCAGATACGCAGTATTTT. This gives the protein CASSLELAGSDTQYF.

This clonotype was seen a handful of times. The rearrangement links TRBV7-6 to TRBJ2-2; a possible D gene is TRBD2 (5 bases). Germline loops: CDR1 SGHVS, CDR2 FNYEAQ. Between the trimmed V and J ends, which lost 4 bases and 6 bases, there was a span of 9 bases. CDR3 length: 13 amino acids. The CDR3 reads CASSSKLAGELFF. The CDR3 DNA is TGTGCCAGCAGCTCTAAACTAGCCGGGGAGCTGTTTTTT.

The chain uses TRBV5-1 and TRBJ1-3, with TRBD1 matching over 11 bases. CDR1 and CDR2 (germline): SGHRS, YFSETQ. This CDR3 region has 15 residues. Trimming took 3 bases from V and 2 from J; bases not matched to a gene: 1. CDR3 sequence: CASSWGQGAGNTIYF. In DNA form, the CDR3 reads TGCGCCAGCAGCTGGGGACAGGGGGCTGGAAACACCATATATTTT.

This clonotype was seen a handful of times. The chain has TRBV6-5 and TRBJ2-2, with D uncertain. The germline gives CDR1 MNHEY, CDR2 SVGAGI. There are 11 residues in the CDR3. V was pared by 6 bases and J by 9 bases, with 8 bases between. The CDR3 coding sequence is TGTGCCAGCAGGGATCAGTGGGAGCTGTTTTTT. It is translated as CASRDQWELFF.

CDR3 loop: CASRPLGVGSTEAFF. In DNA, the CDR3 is TGTGCCAGCAGACCTTTGGGGGTGGGGAGCACTGAAGCTTTCTTT. This chain uses TRBV6-2 or TRBV6-3 with TRBJ1-1, with a possible D match to TRBD1 (5 bases). The V end was cut by 6 bases, the J end by 4 bases, with 18 bases between. Germline-derived CDR1 and CDR2 are MNHEY and SVGEGT. The CDR3 length is 15 residues.

CDR3: CAISESGGQAGELFF. CDR3 bases: TGTGCCATCAGTGAGTCAGGGGGACAGGCCGGGGAGCTGTTTTTT. J is TRBJ2-2 and V is TRBV10-3; the match to TRBD1 covers 8 bases. This CDR3 spans 15 amino acids. Germline V CDR1 and CDR2: ENHRY, SYGVKD. Trimming cost V 0 bases and J 6 bases; bases outside gene matches: 3.

The chain combines TRBV5-1 with TRBJ2-3; 7 positions agree with TRBD1. CDR1 is SGHRS and CDR2 is YFSETQ in the germline V gene. The V gene end was trimmed by 4 bases and the J gene end by 4 bases; junction bases not matched to a gene: 9. The CDR3 runs to 15 residues. The CDR3 loop reads CASSVSQGTADTQYF. CDR3 in DNA: TGCGCCAGCAGCGTATCACAGGGGACGGCAGATACGCAGTATTTT.

In this sample, this clonotype turned up many times. This chain joins TRBV20-1 and TRBJ2-1; 8 bases fit TRBD2. Germline CDR1 DFQATT, CDR2 SNEGSKA (reference sequence). This CDR3 region has 15 residues. V shed 2 bases, J shed 4 bases, and the junction held 7 bases outside the gene matches. CDR3 loop: CSARRGLVGYNEQFF. CDR3 in DNA: TGCAGTGCTAGAAGGGGACTAGTTGGTTACAATGAGCAGTTCTTC.

V and J are TRBV10-3 and TRBJ1-1; no clear D gene. Looked up from germline, CDR1 is ENHRY and CDR2 is SYGVKD. The CDR3 consists of 13 residues. V lost 2 bases and J lost 2, with 6 bases in between. CDR3 sequence (DNA): TGTGCCATCAGTGAGAGTATTAACACTGAAGCTTTCTTT. This translates into CAISESINTEAFF.

This clonotype was found a few times. The genes are TRBV10-3 and TRBJ2-2; TRBD1 might be the D (6 bases). Germline-derived CDR1 and CDR2 are ENHRY and SYGVKD. This CDR3 comprises 16 residues. Deletions cut 2 bases from V and 2 bases from J, with 12 bases between. CDR3 DNA sequence: TGTGCCATCAGTGAGCCCCGGACAGCCAACACCGGGGAGCTGTTTTTT. Amino acid sequence: CAISEPRTANTGELFF.

The gene calls are TRBV5-6 and TRBJ2-5; TRBD1 is a possible D gene (5 bases). Trimming shortened V by 2 bases and J by 5 bases, and 19 bases separated the two germline ends. CDR1 is SGHDT and CDR2 is YYEEEE in the germline V gene. This CDR3 has 16 residues. The CDR3 loop reads CASSFISQDAPETQYF. The CDR3 region has the DNA TGTGCCAGCAGCTTTATCTCACAGGACGCCCCTGAGACCCAGTACTTC.

This clonotype was seen a handful of times. Sequence at one end of the junction differs from germline and may be a read error. CDR3 residues: CASREGHGNSYEQYF. CDR3 nucleotides: TGTGCCAGCCGTGAAGGTCACGGGAACTCCTACGAGCAGTACTTC. V usage is TRBV6-1 and J usage is TRBJ2-7, with D possibly TRBD2 on 5 matching bases. From germline, CDR1 is MNHNS and CDR2 SASEGT. CDR3 length: 15 amino acids.